Each of the 27 T cell receptor beta chains below was sequenced from the same sample in a study of blood T cell repertoires in COVID-19. This table comes from immunoSEQ multiplex PCR, and its TCRdb copy is limited to in-frame clones, with some not included. The sample shows 210,000 or so clones, approximately 88% of them seen only once. Sequencing was carried out using PBMCs or T cells enriched from blood (not recorded which). The receptors come from a woman younger than 45 who had been exposed to COVID-19.

The chain has TRBV24-1 and TRBJ2-7; TRBD2 is a possible D gene (5 bases). Germline V lookup: CDR1 KGHDR, CDR2 SFDVKD. This CDR3 contains 13 residues. Trimming took 3 bases from V and 2 from J, leaving 7 bases between them. The DNA of the CDR3 is TGTGCCACCAGTGATACCGGGACCTACGAGCAGTACTTC. It yields the protein CATSDTGTYEQYF.

The rearrangement uses TRBV6-1 and TRBJ2-1; 8 bases are shared with TRBD2. Germline V gene sequence: CDR1 MNHNS, CDR2 SASEGT. Trimming at V came to 1 base and at J to 8 bases, leaving 7 bases not matched to a gene. The CDR3 contains 15 residues. The CDR3 coding sequence is TGTGCCAGCAGTGAAGGAAGCGGGAGATATGATGAGCAGTTCTTC. The encoded protein is CASSEGSGRYDEQFF.

DNA of the CDR3: TGTGCTAGTGGACTCAATGACAGGGAGGAGACCCAGTACTTC. This gives the protein CASGLNDREETQYF. This chain uses TRBV12-5 with TRBJ2-5; 7 nucleotides agree with TRBD1. This CDR3 has 14 residues. With 6 bases clipped from V and 5 bases from J, the junction kept 9 bases outside the gene matches. In germline, CDR1 is LGHNT, CDR2 FRNRAP.

The chain couples TRBV19 to TRBJ2-2, with D unclear. V was clipped by 3 bases and J by 0 bases, with 5 bases between them. This CDR3 has 14 residues. Germline V gene lookup returns CDR1 LNHDA and CDR2 SQIVND (reference sequence). The CDR3 nucleotides read TGTGCCAGTAGTATTGCAGCGAACACCGGGGAGCTGTTTTTT. As protein: CASSIAANTGELFF.

This clone was counted once. V gene TRBV5-4 combines with J gene TRBJ2-1, with TRBD2 matching over 10 bases. Trimming at V came to 5 bases and at J to 6 bases, leaving 8 bases not matched to a gene. Germline V gene lookup returns CDR1 SGHNT and CDR2 YYREEE (reference sequence). CDR3 length: 15 amino acids. CDR3 amino acids: CASSLAGGRINEQFF. CDR3 DNA: TGTGCCAGCAGTTTAGCGGGAGGCCGAATCAATGAGCAGTTCTTC.

The chain employs TRBV5-1 and TRBJ2-3, with TRBD1 identical over 8 bases. J was trimmed by 2 bases and V by 4 bases; bases with no gene match: 9. Per the germline V gene, CDR1 is SGHRS and CDR2 is YFSETQ. This CDR3 has 16 amino acids. This CDR3 reads CASSRSAGGITDTQYF. The CDR3 bases are TGCGCCAGCAGCAGGAGCGCAGGGGGCATCACAGATACGCAGTATTTT.

The chain employs TRBV5-1 and TRBJ2-7, with TRBD2 matching over 8 bases. Germline V lookup: CDR1 SGHRS, CDR2 YFSETQ. This CDR3 comprises 16 residues. The J segment lost 0 bases and the V segment lost 6 bases, leaving 11 bases of the junction unmatched. The CDR3 reads CASTGGSGSGSYEQYF. In DNA form, the CDR3 reads TGCGCCAGCACCGGGGGGAGCGGGAGTGGCTCCTACGAGCAGTACTTC.

The chain recombines TRBV5-1 with TRBJ1-5; D may be TRBD1 (5 bases). The CDR3 runs to 15 residues. Trimming stripped 0 bases from V and 4 bases from J, with 11 bases between. Germline CDR1 SGHRS, CDR2 YFSETQ. CDR3 DNA sequence: TGCGCCAGCAGCTTGGCCGGACACATTAATCAGCCCCAGCATTTT. Its translation: CASSLAGHINQPQHF.

Only a few counts were recorded for this clone. The chain joins TRBV12-3 or TRBV12-4 to TRBJ1-4; no firm D call. The length of the CDR3 is 11 residues. The V end lost 4 bases, the J end lost 7 bases, and 4 bases lay between the germline ends. The CDR3 is CASSSLEKLFF. CDR3 DNA sequence: TGTGCCAGCAGTTCCCTTGAAAAACTGTTTTTT.

This chain links TRBV24-1 with TRBJ2-5; tentatively, D is TRBD2 (5 bases). V dropped 2 bases and J dropped 1 base, with 10 bases sitting between them. Germline V gene lookup returns CDR1 KGHDR and CDR2 SFDVKD. The CDR3 length is 15 residues. The CDR3 sequence is CATSDSSQIQETQYF. DNA for the CDR3: TGTGCCACCAGTGATTCTAGCCAGATCCAAGAGACCCAGTACTTC.

The rearrangement uses TRBV5-1 and TRBJ2-3, with D perhaps TRBD1 (6 bases). The CDR3 sequence is 15 residues long. Per the germline V gene, CDR1 is SGHRS and CDR2 is YFSETQ. The V and J ends lost 1 base and 4 bases respectively, with 13 bases between them. CDR3 coding DNA: TGCGCCAGCAGCTTGTACTCAGGGGCTGCAGATACGCAGTATTTT. This translates into CASSLYSGAADTQYF.

This chain uses TRBV9 with TRBJ1-1; no definite D call. V was pared by 0 bases and J by 4 bases, with 10 bases between. Germline-derived CDR1 and CDR2 are SGDLS and YYNGEE. This CDR3 region has 14 residues. The CDR3, as DNA: TGTGCCAGCAGCGTAGTGGCGGGCAGCACTGAAGCTTTCTTT. Its translation: CASSVVAGSTEAFF.

The CDR3 DNA follows: TGTGCCAGCAGCGTACTAGCGGGAGCCGGAGATACGCAGTATTTT. It is translated as CASSVLAGAGDTQYF. The chain couples TRBV3-1 (or the pseudogene TRBV3-2) to TRBJ2-3; 11 nucleotides match TRBD2. After removal of 5 bases from V and 5 bases from J, the junction contained 6 bases not matched to a gene. The germline CDR1 and CDR2 sequences are LGHDT and YNNKEL (reference sequence). The length of the CDR3 is 15 residues.

CDR3 nucleotides: TGTGCCAGCAGTTCACCACCGGGACTGAGCTTCGCGAACACCGGGGAGCTGTTTTTT. Its translation: CASSSPPGLSFANTGELFF. The chain links TRBV27 to TRBJ2-2; possibly TRBD2 for D (6 bases). There are 19 residues in the CDR3. Trimming took 4 bases from V and 0 from J, leaving 21 bases between them. Per the germline V gene, CDR1 is MNHEY and CDR2 is SMNVEV (reference sequence).

The chain is built from TRBV6-5 and TRBJ1-2; 9 nucleotides line up with TRBD1. V was clipped by 7 bases and J by 11 bases; unmatched bases: 5. Germline CDR1 and CDR2: MNHEY and SVGAGI. This CDR3 has 11 amino acids. CDR3 amino acids: CASIRTGEYTF. The CDR3, as DNA: TGTGCCAGCATAAGGACAGGGGAGTACACCTTC.

The gene calls are TRBV27 and TRBJ2-1, with a tentative D call TRBD2 (5 bases). The CDR3 spans 12 residues. With 7 bases removed from V and 9 bases from J, the gap between germline ends came to 13 bases. CDR1 and CDR2 from the germline V gene are MNHEY and SMNVEV (reference sequence). The CDR3 bases are TGTGCCAGCACCACTAGGGCGGGTGAGCAGTTCTTC. Its protein product is CASTTRAGEQFF.

The chain recombines TRBV5-8 with TRBJ1-1; D perhaps matches TRBD1 (5 bases). The CDR3 has 15 amino acids. With 2 bases removed from V and 0 bases from J, the gap between germline ends came to 11 bases. The germline V gene encodes CDR1 SGHTS and CDR2 YDEGEE. The DNA for the CDR3 is TGTGCCAGCAGCTTACAGGCCTCAATGAACACTGAAGCTTTCTTT. Protein product: CASSLQASMNTEAFF. Full variable domain (remainder filled in from reference TRBV5-8 and TRBJ1-1): EAGVTQSPTHLIKTRGQQATLRCSPISGHTSVYWYQQALGLGLQFLLWYDEGEERNRGNFPPRFSGRQFPNYSSELNVNALELEDSALYLCASSLQASMNTEAFFGQGTRLTVV.

The chain employs TRBV4-1 and TRBJ2-1, with 10 nucleotides matching TRBD2. Trimming at V came to 0 bases and at J to 8 bases, leaving 7 bases not matched to a gene. The CDR3 contains 16 residues. In germline, CDR1 is MGHRA, CDR2 YSYEKL. The CDR3 here is CASSQDEREGRDEQFF. The CDR3 DNA follows: TGCGCCAGCAGCCAAGATGAGCGGGAGGGCCGGGATGAGCAGTTCTTC.

This chain connects TRBV27 to TRBJ1-3, with D perhaps TRBD1 (5 bases). Between the trimmed V and J ends, which lost 6 bases and 2 bases, there was a span of 17 bases. CDR3 size: 16 residues. Germline V CDR1 and CDR2: MNHEY, SMNVEV (reference sequence). CDR3 region: CASSRSHIGAGNTIYF. The CDR3 region has the DNA TGTGCCAGCAGCCGATCTCATATAGGGGCTGGAAACACCATATATTTT.

J is TRBJ2-1 and V is TRBV9; TRBD2 matches 13 bases. The CDR3 runs to 15 residues. With V trimmed by 2 bases and J by 6 bases, 2 bases remained unmatched. Germline CDR1 SGDLS, CDR2 YYNGEE. The DNA of the CDR3 is TGTGCCAGCAGCGTGGGACTAGCGGGGAGCAATGAGCAGTTCTTC. As protein: CASSVGLAGSNEQFF.

This clone was counted a single time. The chain carries TRBV11-2 and TRBJ2-7, with 7 bases lining up with TRBD1. Germline V gives CDR1 SGHAT, CDR2 FQNNGV. Unmatched junction bases numbered 10, after V lost 0 bases and J lost 2 bases. CDR3 length: 17 amino acids. The CDR3 DNA is TGTGCCAGCAGCTTAGATCATTGGGGACAGAGCGCCTACGAGCAGTACTTC. This sequence encodes CASSLDHWGQSAYEQYF.

J is TRBJ1-2 and V is TRBV4-1; a possible D gene is TRBD1 (6 bases). V lost 2 bases and J 7 bases, leaving 17 bases between the germline ends. This CDR3 region has 15 residues. Germline CDR1 reads MGHRA; CDR2 reads YSYEKL. The CDR3, as DNA: TGCGCCAGCAGCCAAATTTCGGCGGGGGCGACTGGCTACACCTTC. Protein: CASSQISAGATGYTF.

This chain links TRBV24-1 with TRBJ2-1, with TRBD1 matching 10 bases. Germline V gene sequence: CDR1 KGHDR, CDR2 SFDVKD. This CDR3 has 18 residues. With V trimmed by 4 bases and J by 8 bases, 16 bases remained unmatched. Here the CDR3 reads CATSDRRIDRGHVDEQFF. As DNA, the CDR3 is TGTGCCACCAGTGACCGAAGGATAGACAGGGGGCATGTCGATGAGCAGTTCTTC.

The rearrangement uses TRBV19 and TRBJ2-1, with 8 bases aligning to TRBD2. The germline V gene encodes CDR1 LNHDA and CDR2 SQIVND (reference sequence). This CDR3 comprises 13 residues. V lost 6 bases and J lost 7; bases outside the gene matches: 5. This chain's CDR3 is CASRPGLENEQFF. The CDR3 DNA reads as TGTGCCAGTAGGCCGGGACTAGAGAATGAGCAGTTCTTC. Full variable domain (missing parts from reference TRBV19 and TRBJ2-1): DGGITQSPKYLFRKEGQNVTLSCEQNLNHDAMYWYRQDPGQGLRLIYYSQIVNDFQKGDIAEGYSVSREKKESFPLTVTSAQKNPTAFYLCASRPGLENEQFFGPGTRLTVL.

This clone was counted once. This chain uses TRBV4-1 with TRBJ1-5, with 10 nucleotides matching TRBD1. The CDR3 has 14 residues. Germline V gives CDR1 MGHRA, CDR2 YSYEKL. V was clipped by 4 bases and J by 6 bases; unmatched bases: 3. This CDR3 is CASSRDRGTQPQHF. In DNA, the CDR3 is TGCGCCAGCAGCCGGGACAGGGGAACTCAGCCCCAGCATTTT.

The CDR3 DNA reads as TGTGCCAGCAGCCAAGGTTCAAACGGTGGCTACACCTTC. Translation gives CASSQGSNGGYTF. This chain links TRBV3-1 (or the pseudogene TRBV3-2) with TRBJ1-2, with D unclear. The germline CDR1 and CDR2 sequences are LGHDT and YNNKEL (reference sequence). V lost 1 base and J 7 bases, leaving 10 bases between the germline ends. The CDR3 covers 13 residues.

The rearrangement joins TRBV5-1 to TRBJ2-2, with 10 bases fitting TRBD1. With 0 bases clipped from V and 5 bases from J, the junction kept 4 bases outside the gene matches. CDR1 is SGHRS, CDR2 YFSETQ, per germline. The CDR3 contains 16 residues. The CDR3 DNA is TGCGCCAGCAGCTTGGTGGGACAGGGGACGACCGGGGAGCTGTTTTTT. Translated: CASSLVGQGTTGELFF. The variable domain in full, completed from reference TRBV5-1 and TRBJ2-2, reads KAGVTQTPRYLIKTRGQQVTLSCSPISGHRSVSWYQQTPGQGLQFLFEYFSETQRNKGNFPGRFSGRQFSNSRSEMNVSTLELGDSALYLCASSLVGQGTTGELFFGEGSRLTVL.